One sample yielded the 5 T cell receptor beta chains listed below, sequenced in a study of tumor-infiltrating lymphocytes in oesophageal squamous cell carcinoma. Each CDR3 protein is one row after TCRdb ran MiXCR on the PCR reads. The profile covers some 22,000 distinct CDR3 sequences, with more than 35% appearing a single time and 12% taken by the ten largest. Source material: esophageal tumor tissue. These receptors were collected from a male donor with esophageal squamous cell carcinoma.

This clonotype was counted between two and nine times. The chain links TRBV5-1 to TRBJ2-5; 8 nucleotides match TRBD2. Germline trimming cut 3 bases from V and 4 bases from J; bases unmatched to any gene: 8. The CDR3 is 15 residues long. Germline CDR1 is SGHRS and CDR2 is YFSETQ. CDR3 amino acids: CASSSWTSRPETQYF. DNA for the CDR3: TGCGCCAGCAGCTCCTGGACTAGCCGCCCAGAGACCCAGTACTTC.

The chain uses TRBV10-3 and TRBJ1-2; weak D call: TRBD1 (6 bases). Germline V gene lookup returns CDR1 ENHRY and CDR2 SYGVKD. The CDR3 contains 17 residues. With 2 bases removed from V and 0 bases from J, the gap between germline ends came to 16 bases. The CDR3 bases are TGTGCCATCAGTGAGCCAACGGGCAGGGGTTCTAACTATGGCTACACCTTC. As protein: CAISEPTGRGSNYGYTF.

This sequence joins TRBV20-1 and TRBJ2-7, with TRBD2 matching over 7 bases. The CDR3 contains 14 residues. Germline V CDR1 and CDR2: DFQATT, SNEGSKA (reference sequence). Unmatched junction bases numbered 14, after V lost 6 bases and J lost 6 bases. The CDR3: CSADRGVRAAEQYF. For the CDR3, the DNA is TGCAGTGCCGATCGGGGGGTTAGGGCTGCCGAGCAGTACTTC.

This clonotype is labeled medium-sized. The chain links TRBV7-8 to TRBJ2-7; 8 nucleotides match TRBD2. Germline CDR1 and CDR2: SGHVS and FQNEAQ. With V trimmed by 5 bases and J by 4 bases, 13 bases remained unmatched. This CDR3 region has 16 residues. CDR3 in amino acids: CASSLLAGGPDYEQYF. The CDR3 nucleotides are TGTGCCAGCAGCCTACTGGCGGGAGGCCCCGATTACGAGCAGTACTTC.

There are many counts of this clonotype. V and J are TRBV28 and TRBJ1-4; D ambiguous. The CDR3 loop spans 12 amino acids. Germline V gene lookup returns CDR1 MDHEN and CDR2 SYDVKM. V was pared by 5 bases and J by 5 bases, with 6 bases between. The CDR3 here is CASSTLNEKLFF. The CDR3 bases are TGTGCCAGCAGTACACTGAATGAAAAACTGTTTTTT.